The next 14 T cell receptor beta chains were all read from a single sample in a study of OX40 agonist ivuxolimab in advanced cancers. Assay used: immunoSEQ multiplex PCR; TCRdb lists only in-frame clones, some missing. The sample records nearly 50,000 clones, roughly 90% being singletons. The starting material was CD4+ or CD8+ T cells sorted from blood, obtained in a trial of the OX40 agonist ivuxolimab. Receptors originate from an adult with an advanced solid tumor such as melanoma, head and neck, liver or kidney cancer.

J is TRBJ1-2 and V is TRBV4-3, with 10 bases that match TRBD1. Germline V gives CDR1 LGHNA, CDR2 YSLEER. The CDR3 totals 20 residues. V lost 0 bases to trimming and J lost 1 base; unmatched junction nucleotides: 14. The CDR3 loop reads CASSQDIFGTGDFFNYGYTF. The CDR3 DNA reads TGCGCCAGCAGCCAAGATATTTTCGGGACAGGGGATTTTTTTAACTATGGCTACACCTTC.

The gene calls are TRBV7-6 and TRBJ2-5; TRBD2 matches 8 bases. CDR3 length: 17 residues. The germline gives CDR1 SGHVS, CDR2 FNYEAQ. The V segment lost 1 base and the J segment 3 bases; nucleotides outside the gene matches: 10. CDR3 region: CASSLVAGGTNKETQYF. DNA of the CDR3: TGTGCCAGCAGCTTAGTGGCGGGGGGTACTAATAAAGAGACCCAGTACTTC.

The rearrangement links TRBV30 to TRBJ2-7; TRBD1 agrees at 8 bases. The CDR3 totals 13 residues. In germline, CDR1 is GTSNPN, CDR2 SVGIG (reference sequence). V was clipped by 3 bases and J by 4 bases; unmatched bases: 5. For the CDR3, the DNA is TGTGCCTGGAGACAGGGGGACAAGTACGAGCAGTACTTC. Encoded protein: CAWRQGDKYEQYF. Full variable domain (outside the CDR3, taken from reference TRBV30 and TRBJ2-7): SQTIHQWPATLVQPVGSPLSLECTVEGTSNPNLYWYRQAAGRGLQLLFYSVGIGQISSEVPQNLSASRPQDRQFILSSKKLLLSDSGFYLCAWRQGDKYEQYFGPGTRLTVT.

The V call is TRBV6-5, the J call TRBJ2-5, with TRBD2 matching over 9 bases. J was trimmed by 3 bases and V by 6 bases; bases with no gene match: 5. The CDR3 runs 14 residues. CDR1 MNHEY and CDR2 SVGAGI come from the germline V gene. The CDR3 loop is CASSSSGGKETQYF. The CDR3 DNA reads TGTGCCAGCAGCAGTAGCGGGGGCAAAGAGACCCAGTACTTC.

As regards this clone: The sample holds other DNA sequences that translate to the same CDR3. The chain uses TRBV28 and TRBJ2-7; no firm D call. The CDR3 is 12 residues long. V lost 3 bases to trimming and J lost 3 bases, with 6 bases between them. Germline V CDR1 and CDR2: MDHEN, SYDVKM. The CDR3 is CASSFISYEQYF. In DNA, the CDR3 is TGTGCCAGCAGTTTTATAAGCTACGAGCAGTACTTC.

This chain uses TRBV28 with TRBJ2-7; 9 bases align to TRBD1. This CDR3 contains 14 residues. The J segment lost 3 bases and the V segment lost 5 bases, leaving 5 bases of the junction unmatched. Germline V lookup: CDR1 MDHEN, CDR2 SYDVKM. DNA for the CDR3: TGTGCCAGCAGTACAGGGGGCGCGTTCTACGAGCAGTACTTC. Encoded protein: CASSTGGAFYEQYF. Variable domain in full (rest from reference TRBV28 and TRBJ2-7): DVKVTQSSRYLVKRTGEKVFLECVQDMDHENMFWYRQDPGLGLRLIYFSYDVKMKEKGDIPEGYSVSREKKERFSLILESASTNQTSMYLCASSTGGAFYEQYFGPGTRLTVT.

The chain uses TRBV27 and TRBJ2-1; tentative D call: TRBD2 (6 bases). This CDR3 comprises 15 residues. Germline CDR1 and CDR2: MNHEY and SMNVEV (reference sequence). The V gene lost 4 bases and the J gene lost 5 bases, with 15 bases spanning the gap. The CDR3: CASSYRRGENNEQFF. The CDR3 region has the DNA TGTGCCAGCAGTTATCGGCGCGGGGAGAACAATGAGCAGTTCTTC.

Only one count was recorded for this clone. This chain connects TRBV5-1 to TRBJ1-1; D unresolved. The CDR3 consists of 15 residues. CDR1 and CDR2 (germline): SGHRS, YFSETQ. V lost 0 bases and J 4 bases, leaving 13 bases between the germline ends. The CDR3, as DNA: TGCGCCAGCAGCTTGGGGGTAGATAGGGTCACTGAAGCTTTCTTT. Its protein is CASSLGVDRVTEAFF. Complete variable domain (other parts from reference TRBV5-1 and TRBJ1-1): KAGVTQTPRYLIKTRGQQVTLSCSPISGHRSVSWYQQTPGQGLQFLFEYFSETQRNKGNFPGRFSGRQFSNSRSEMNVSTLELGDSALYLCASSLGVDRVTEAFFGQGTRLTVV.

The gene calls are TRBV21-1 and TRBJ2-7. TRBV21-1 is a known pseudogene. The CDR3 has 14 amino acids. This chain's CDR3 is CASTEGGSSYEQYF. CDR3 bases: TGTGCCAGCACCGAAGGGGGGAGCTCCTACGAGCAGTACTTC.

V and J are TRBV5-1 and TRBJ2-5; a possible D gene is TRBD2 (5 bases). Looked up from germline, CDR1 is SGHRS and CDR2 is YFSETQ. Trimming shortened V by 7 bases and J by 5 bases, and 18 bases separated the two germline ends. The CDR3 loop spans 14 amino acids. The CDR3 loop is CASALEGTMETQYF. The CDR3 nucleotides are TGCGCCAGCGCCTTAGAGGGTACGATGGAGACCCAGTACTTC.

This chain connects TRBV30 to TRBJ2-3; 8 nucleotides align to TRBD2. J gave up 2 bases and V 1 base, and 2 bases lay outside the gene matches. CDR3 length: 14 residues. Germline V gene lookup returns CDR1 GTSNPN and CDR2 SVGIG (reference sequence). The CDR3 DNA sequence: TGTGCCTGGAGTGGTAGCGGGGCCACAGATACGCAGTATTTT. Translation gives CAWSGSGATDTQYF.

V gene TRBV13 combines with J gene TRBJ2-1, with no clear D. The CDR3 sequence is 15 residues long. Trimming left V 1 base short and J 6 bases short, with 13 bases between. CDR1 is PRHDT, CDR2 FYEKMQ, per germline (reference sequence). The CDR3 reads CASSLVAAPSNEQFF. CDR3 DNA: TGTGCCAGCAGCTTAGTAGCTGCCCCTTCCAATGAGCAGTTCTTC.

This rearrangement joins TRBV27 to TRBJ1-5; no definite D call. The CDR3 extends over 16 amino acids. The germline gives CDR1 MNHEY, CDR2 SMNVEV (reference sequence). Trimming took 5 bases from V and 6 from J, leaving 20 bases between them. The chain's CDR3 is CASSPTKGGWSQPQHF. In DNA form, the CDR3 reads TGTGCCAGCAGTCCGACCAAAGGAGGGTGGAGTCAGCCCCAGCATTTT.

The chain employs TRBV9 and TRBJ2-3, with D tentatively TRBD1 or TRBD2 (5 bases each). This CDR3 is 14 amino acids long. The germline CDR1 and CDR2 sequences are SGDLS and YYNGEE. V was cut by 0 bases and J by 4 bases, with 9 bases left in between. CDR3 region: CASSVVGDPDTQYF. The CDR3 DNA sequence: TGTGCCAGCAGCGTAGTGGGGGACCCAGATACGCAGTATTTT. Full variable domain (remainder filled in from reference TRBV9 and TRBJ2-3): DSGVTQTPKHLITATGQRVTLRCSPRSGDLSVYWYQQSLDQGLQFLIQYYNGEERAKGNILERFSAQQFPDLHSELNLSSLELGDSALYFCASSVVGDPDTQYFGPGTRLTVL.